The 27 T cell receptor beta chains presented below share a single source sample, sequenced in a study of T cell responses to AZD1222 COVID-19 vaccine. The repertoire was sequenced with immunoSEQ multiplex PCR; TCRdb's copy has only in-frame clones and lacks some. This table has under 200,000 clones, 70% to 90% appearing once. Sequences were derived from peripheral blood, sampled 28 days after the second AZD1222 dose. The receptors were gathered from an adult who received the AZD1222 COVID-19 vaccine.

This clone turned up a few times. The chain combines TRBV5-4 with TRBJ2-7; 9 bases agree with TRBD2. Germline lookup yields CDR1 SGHNT and CDR2 YYREEE (reference sequence). The CDR3 is made up of 15 amino acids. Trimming cost V 4 bases and J 5 bases; bases outside gene matches: 10. The CDR3 DNA sequence: TGTGCCAGCAGCCCGTTGAGCGGGGGGCGTGACGAGCAGTACTTC. This sequence encodes CASSPLSGGRDEQYF.

The chain couples TRBV9 to TRBJ2-1; 10 bases map to TRBD1. The CDR3 totals 15 residues. The germline V gene has CDR1 SGDLS and CDR2 YYNGEE. The ends lost 4 bases at V and 5 bases at J; junction bases unmatched: 6. In nucleotides, the CDR3 is TGTGCCAGCAGCCGGGGGACAGGGGTAAACAATGAGCAGTTCTTC. Protein: CASSRGTGVNNEQFF.

The gene calls are TRBV9 and TRBJ2-5; TRBD2 is a possible D gene (5 bases). Germline CDR1 and CDR2: SGDLS and YYNGEE. CDR3 size: 14 residues. V lost 0 bases and J lost 1, with 7 bases in between. CDR3 bases: TGTGCCAGCAGCGTAGGGAGGATCCAAGAGACCCAGTACTTC. Translated: CASSVGRIQETQYF.

V usage is TRBV27 and J usage is TRBJ1-2; D remains unclear. The CDR3 is made up of 13 amino acids. Trimming removed 5 bases from V and 8 bases from J, with 15 bases in between. The germline V gene encodes CDR1 MNHEY and CDR2 SMNVEV (reference sequence). In DNA, the CDR3 is TGTGCCAGCAGTCCCTCCCTTGGGTGGGGCTACACCTTC. It encodes CASSPSLGWGYTF.

The J gene is TRBJ2-7, the V gene TRBV3-1 (or the pseudogene TRBV3-2); maybe TRBD1 (7 bases). The CDR3 totals 15 residues. V lost 9 bases, J lost 6 bases, and 24 bases lay in between. Germline V lookup: CDR1 LGHDT, CDR2 YNNKEL (reference sequence). The CDR3: CARGSGVGGVPEQYF. The CDR3 nucleotides read TGTGCCAGGGGTTCGGGGGTAGGGGGCGTGCCCGAGCAGTACTTC.

This chain joins TRBV5-8 and TRBJ2-7; D gene uncertain. V was trimmed by 2 bases and J by 4 bases, leaving 10 bases between them. There are 13 residues in the CDR3. Germline V gene data show CDR1 as SGHTS and CDR2 as YDEGEE. The chain's CDR3 is CASSFAADYEQYF. The CDR3, as DNA: TGTGCCAGCAGCTTCGCGGCAGATTACGAGCAGTACTTC. Looking up the rest from reference TRBV5-8 and TRBJ2-7 gives the full variable domain: EAGVTQSPTHLIKTRGQQATLRCSPISGHTSVYWYQQALGLGLQFLLWYDEGEERNRGNFPPRFSGRQFPNYSSELNVNALELEDSALYLCASSFAADYEQYFGPGTRLTVT.

This clone was observed a single time. This chain joins TRBV6-2 or TRBV6-3 and TRBJ2-1; TRBD2 matches 13 bases. This CDR3 contains 20 residues. CDR1 is MNHEY, CDR2 SVGEGT, per germline. The J segment lost 10 bases and the V segment lost 0 bases, leaving 18 bases of the junction unmatched. CDR3 sequence reads: CASSYSMLWLGTSGDREQFF. CDR3 coding DNA: TGTGCCAGCAGTTACTCGATGTTATGGCTAGGGACTAGCGGGGACAGAGAGCAGTTCTTC.

This chain joins TRBV3-1 (or the pseudogene TRBV3-2) and TRBJ2-7, with D possibly called TRBD1 or TRBD2 (5 bases each). CDR1 and CDR2 (germline): LGHDT, YNNKEL (reference sequence). This CDR3 has 15 residues. V gave up 3 bases and J gave up 4 bases, with 16 bases separating them. The CDR3 here is CASSHTRGRAYEQYF. CDR3 bases: TGTGCCAGCAGCCACACTCGGGGCAGGGCGTACGAGCAGTACTTC.

The genes are TRBV9 and TRBJ2-2, with TRBD2 identical over 8 bases. The ends lost 7 bases at V and 1 base at J; junction bases unmatched: 3. Germline V gene data show CDR1 as SGDLS and CDR2 as YYNGEE. The CDR3 sequence is 14 residues long. DNA for the CDR3: TGTGCCAGCGCGGGGGGTCTGAACACCGGGGAGCTGTTTTTT. It codes for CASAGGLNTGELFF.

The rearrangement uses TRBV6-4 and TRBJ2-6, with D tentatively TRBD1 (6 bases). From germline, CDR1 is MRHNA and CDR2 SNTAGT. The CDR3 consists of 16 residues. Trimming left V 5 bases short and J 1 base short, with 12 bases between. CDR3 nucleotide sequence: TGTGCCAGCAGTAGGACAGCCAATTCTGGGGCCAACGTCCTGACTTTC. Translation gives CASSRTANSGANVLTF.

The rearrangement uses TRBV3-1 (or the pseudogene TRBV3-2) and TRBJ2-7; D perhaps matches TRBD1 (6 bases). Per germline, CDR1 LGHDT and CDR2 YNNKEL (reference sequence). V was shortened by 2 bases and J by 2 bases, with 25 bases between the two germline ends. The length of the CDR3 is 19 residues. CDR3: CASSQPPTRGTGSTYEQYF. DNA for the CDR3: TGTGCCAGCAGCCAACCGCCTACCAGAGGAACAGGGTCCACCTACGAGCAGTACTTC.

V and J are TRBV29-1 and TRBJ1-1; D might be TRBD1 (5 bases). V gave up 5 bases and J gave up 3 bases, with 7 bases separating them. The CDR3 loop spans 11 amino acids. Germline V gene sequence: CDR1 SQVTM, CDR2 ANQGSEA. CDR3 residues: CSVRRDTEAFF. The CDR3 coding sequence is TGCAGCGTTCGCAGGGACACTGAAGCTTTCTTT.

The chain employs TRBV10-2 and TRBJ1-5, with TRBD1 matching over 7 bases. The junction had 6 bases not matched to a gene; V was cut back by 6 bases and J by 4 bases. Germline loops: CDR1 WSHSY, CDR2 SAAADI. The CDR3 is 14 residues long. The CDR3 DNA sequence: TGCGCCAGCAGGGTCGGGACAGCTAATCAGCCCCAGCATTTT. Protein: CASRVGTANQPQHF.

The chain joins TRBV5-4 to TRBJ1-2; 9 positions agree with TRBD1. Trimming took 2 bases from V and 5 from J; bases not matched to a gene: 7. The CDR3 is 15 residues long. Germline CDR1 and CDR2: SGHNT and YYREEE (reference sequence). The CDR3 loop is CASSFRTGDYYGYTF. CDR3 DNA sequence: TGTGCCAGCAGCTTCCGGACAGGGGATTATTATGGCTACACCTTC.

A few counts support this clone. The chain couples TRBV9 to TRBJ1-1, with D possibly being TRBD1 (5 bases). CDR3 length: 14 residues. The V gene's germline CDR1 is SGDLS and CDR2 YYNGEE. V gave up 2 bases and J gave up 3 bases, with 11 bases separating them. The CDR3 DNA reads as TGTGCCAGCAGCGTGAGGGGAACGGACACTGAAGCTTTCTTT. It specifies CASSVRGTDTEAFF.

The V call is TRBV6-5, the J call TRBJ1-6, with D uncertain. This CDR3 has 14 residues. V was trimmed by 6 bases and J by 8 bases, leaving 14 bases between them. CDR1 is MNHEY, CDR2 SVGAGI, per germline. CDR3 residues: CASSAGPYYSPLHF. For the CDR3, the DNA is TGTGCCAGCAGCGCCGGGCCCTACTATTCACCCCTCCACTTT.

V usage is TRBV6-4 and J usage is TRBJ1-2, with 10 positions matching TRBD1. Per germline, CDR1 MRHNA and CDR2 SNTAGT. CDR3 length: 14 amino acids. The V segment lost 5 bases and the J segment 4 bases; nucleotides outside the gene matches: 4. The chain's CDR3 is CASSPGTGVYGYTF. Here the CDR3 DNA reads TGTGCCAGCAGTCCCGGGACAGGGGTCTATGGCTACACCTTC.

CDR3 in DNA: TGCGCCAGCAGCCAAGATGGCCGTCGGTACTTC. It is translated as CASSQDGRRYF. V gene TRBV4-1 combines with J gene TRBJ2-7; D is unclear. Trimming shortened V by 0 bases and J by 12 bases, and 9 bases separated the two germline ends. Germline CDR1 MGHRA, CDR2 YSYEKL. This CDR3 contains 11 residues.

The chain links TRBV27 to TRBJ2-5; 8 nucleotides match TRBD2. V shed 2 bases and J 4 bases; nucleotides not matched to a gene: 6. This CDR3 comprises 15 residues. CDR1 and CDR2 (germline): MNHEY, SMNVEV (reference sequence). The CDR3 reads CASSLGGLAPETQYF. CDR3 nucleotides: TGTGCCAGCAGTTTAGGAGGACTAGCCCCAGAGACCCAGTACTTC.

The chain is built from TRBV11-2 and TRBJ2-3, with a weak D call TRBD1 (6 bases). CDR3 length: 15 amino acids. Germline V CDR1 and CDR2: SGHAT, FQNNGV. With 4 bases removed from V and 2 bases from J, the gap between germline ends came to 13 bases. DNA of the CDR3: TGTGCCAGCAGCTCAGCCAGGGGATTCACAGATACGCAGTATTTT. Translated: CASSSARGFTDTQYF.

The rearrangement links TRBV12-5 to TRBJ2-5; 7 nucleotides match TRBD1. Losses at the gene ends were 1 base for V and 4 bases for J; bases not matched to a gene: 3. CDR3 length equals 14 residues. Per germline, CDR1 LGHNT and CDR2 FRNRAP. The DNA for the CDR3 is TGTGCTAGTGGTTTGGGACAGGGTGGAGAGACCCAGTACTTC. It yields the protein CASGLGQGGETQYF.

CDR3 protein: CASSLTQNGNSPLHF. The CDR3 region has the DNA TGTGCCAGCAGCCTCACTCAAAACGGCAATTCACCCCTCCACTTT. The chain has TRBV27 and TRBJ1-6; no clear D. V was pared by 6 bases and J by 7 bases, with 16 bases between. This CDR3 is 15 amino acids long. Germline CDR1 MNHEY, CDR2 SMNVEV (reference sequence).

The chain is built from TRBV30 and TRBJ1-1; no firm D call. This CDR3 has 15 amino acids. Germline loops: CDR1 GTSNPN, CDR2 SVGIG (reference sequence). V lost 5 bases, J lost 3 bases, and 19 bases lay in between. The CDR3 DNA reads as TGTGCCTGGGAAGGATCCTCGGGGTCGTACACTGAAGCTTTCTTT. Amino acid sequence: CAWEGSSGSYTEAFF.

The chain has TRBV12-3 or TRBV12-4 and TRBJ1-2; D remains ambiguous. The CDR3 has 13 amino acids. The V end lost 5 bases, the J end lost 4 bases, and 11 bases lay between the germline ends. The chain's CDR3 is CASSKSGPYGYTF. Written as DNA, the CDR3 is TGTGCCAGCAGTAAATCCGGGCCCTATGGCTACACCTTC.

This chain joins TRBV19 and TRBJ1-5, with TRBD1 identical over 7 bases. This CDR3 contains 18 residues. V lost 4 bases, J lost 0 bases, and 12 bases stayed unmatched. CDR1 and CDR2 from the germline V gene are LNHDA and SQIVND (reference sequence). CDR3 sequence reads: CASSTDSTGYYSNQPQHF. The CDR3 DNA reads TGTGCCAGTAGTACCGATTCGACAGGGTACTATAGCAATCAGCCCCAGCATTTT.

The chain uses TRBV7-9 and TRBJ1-1; D uncertain. The CDR3 totals 15 residues. Germline CDR1 reads SEHNR; CDR2 reads FQNEAQ (reference sequence). Trimming shortened V by 1 base and J by 3 bases, and 12 bases separated the two germline ends. Here the CDR3 reads CASSLGVRDYTEAFF. The CDR3 DNA reads TGTGCCAGCAGCTTAGGTGTGAGAGACTACACTGAAGCTTTCTTT.

V is TRBV9 and J is TRBJ1-3; D not resolved. Trimming cost V 0 bases and J 1 base, with 11 bases left between them. Looked up from germline, CDR1 is SGDLS and CDR2 is YYNGEE. The CDR3 sequence is 16 residues long. The CDR3 protein is CASSVVGGWSGNTIYF. In DNA, the CDR3 is TGTGCCAGCAGCGTAGTCGGAGGGTGGTCTGGAAACACCATATATTTT.